In this sample, the clone carrying this T cell receptor (beta chain) turned up a few times. The data are from a study of regulatory T cells in long-lasting Graves disease. Combining iRepertoire HTBI primers with Arm-PCR of CDR3 regions, the authors built TCR beta libraries. TCRdb redid the calling of the multiplex PCR reads with MiXCR, one entry per CDR3 protein. Of 500,000 to 700,000 distinct CDR3 sequences in the sample, roughly 15% were seen once. Noted time point: newly diagnosed GD, antithyroid drugs for less than 3 months. PBMC RNA served as the TCR library source. Graves' disease diagnosis relied on American Thyroid Association guidelines. This CDR3 is 16 amino acids long. CDR1 SGHNT and CDR2 YENEEA come from the germline V gene. With V trimmed by 6 bases and J by 6 bases, 13 bases remained unmatched. These data were likewise used in another study, on T cells in Graves' hyperthyroidism and ophthalmopathy.

The sequenced sample was peripheral blood mononuclear cells (PBMCs), obtained at new diagnosis, from a patient treated with antithyroid drugs. The TCR originated in a woman in her 30s with Graves disease. The chain combines TRBV11-3 with TRBJ2-1, with 8 bases that match TRBD2. The CDR3 DNA follows: TGTGCCAGCAGGGGCTCGGGACTAGGGGGTTCCAATGAGCAGTTCTTC. This codes for CASRGSGLGGSNEQFF.